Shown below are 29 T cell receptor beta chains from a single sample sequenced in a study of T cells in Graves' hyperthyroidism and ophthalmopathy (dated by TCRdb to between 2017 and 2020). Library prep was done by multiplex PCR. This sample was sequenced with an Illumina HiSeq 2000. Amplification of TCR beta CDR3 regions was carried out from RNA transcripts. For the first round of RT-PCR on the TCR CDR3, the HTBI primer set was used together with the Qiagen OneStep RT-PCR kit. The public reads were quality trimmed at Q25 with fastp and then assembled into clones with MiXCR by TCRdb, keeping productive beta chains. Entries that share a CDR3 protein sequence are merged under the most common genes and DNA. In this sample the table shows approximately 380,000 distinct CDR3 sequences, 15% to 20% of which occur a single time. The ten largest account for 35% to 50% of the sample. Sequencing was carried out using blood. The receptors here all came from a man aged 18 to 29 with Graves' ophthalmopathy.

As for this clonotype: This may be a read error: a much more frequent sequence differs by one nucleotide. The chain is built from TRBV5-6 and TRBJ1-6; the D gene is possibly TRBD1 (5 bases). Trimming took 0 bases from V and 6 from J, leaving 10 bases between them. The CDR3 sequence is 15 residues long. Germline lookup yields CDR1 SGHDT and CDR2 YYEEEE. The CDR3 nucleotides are TGTGCCAGCAGCTTGGCCCAGGGTTGTAATTCACCCCTCCACTTT. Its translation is CASSLAQGCNSPLHF.

The CDR3 bases are TGTGCCAGCAGCACTTCCGGACAGGGCGACACAGATACGCAGTATTTT. Protein sequence: CASSTSGQGDTDTQYF. This chain connects TRBV7-9 to TRBJ2-3; 8 bases map to TRBD1. This CDR3 region has 16 residues. Per germline, CDR1 SEHNR and CDR2 FQNEAQ (reference sequence). Trimming cost V 5 bases and J 2 bases; bases outside gene matches: 9. The variable domain in full, completed from reference TRBV7-9 and TRBJ2-3, reads DTGVSQNPRHKITKRGQNVTFRCDPISEHNRLYWYRQTLGQGPEFLTYFQNEAQLEKSRLLSDRFSAERPKGSFSTLEIQRTEQGDSAMYLCASSTSGQGDTDTQYFGPGTRLTVL.

The CDR3 nucleotides are TGTGCCAGCAGCCCACCGGTAGGGGCCCCCCGGACGGCCGTAAACATTCAGTACTTC. Its protein is CASSPPVGAPRTAVNIQYF. The chain carries TRBV7-9 and TRBJ2-4, with D possibly matching TRBD1 (5 bases). The CDR3 is 19 amino acids. Germline V lookup: CDR1 SEHNR, CDR2 FQNEAQ (reference sequence). V shed 5 bases and J shed 6 bases, with 29 bases lying between them.

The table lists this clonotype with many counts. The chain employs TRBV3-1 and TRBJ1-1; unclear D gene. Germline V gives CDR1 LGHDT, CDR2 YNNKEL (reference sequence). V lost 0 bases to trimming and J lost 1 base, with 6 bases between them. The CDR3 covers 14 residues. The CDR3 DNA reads TGTGCCAGCAGCCAAGATTTGCCGAACACTGAAGCTTTCTTT. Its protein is CASSQDLPNTEAFF.

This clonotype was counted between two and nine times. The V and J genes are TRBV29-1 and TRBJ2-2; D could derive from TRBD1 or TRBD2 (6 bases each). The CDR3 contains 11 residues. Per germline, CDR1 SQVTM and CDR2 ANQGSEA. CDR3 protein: CSYRGAGELFF. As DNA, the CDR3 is TGCAGTTATAGGGGGGCCGGGGAGCTGTTTTTT.

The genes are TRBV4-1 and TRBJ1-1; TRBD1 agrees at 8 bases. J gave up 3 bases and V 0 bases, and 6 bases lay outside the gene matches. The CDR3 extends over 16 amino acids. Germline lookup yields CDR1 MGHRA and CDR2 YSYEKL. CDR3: CASSQDGTGADTEAFF. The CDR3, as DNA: TGCGCCAGCAGCCAAGATGGGACAGGAGCGGACACTGAAGCTTTCTTT.

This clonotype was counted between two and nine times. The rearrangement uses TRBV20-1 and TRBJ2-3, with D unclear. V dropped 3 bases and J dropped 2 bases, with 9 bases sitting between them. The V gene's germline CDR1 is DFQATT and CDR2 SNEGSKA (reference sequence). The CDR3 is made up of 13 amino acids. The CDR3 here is CSARSVPTDTQYF. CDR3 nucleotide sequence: TGCAGTGCTAGGTCTGTGCCCACAGATACGCAGTATTTT.

The CDR3 DNA sequence: TGCGCCAGCGCGGCGCCGGGGGCCCGGGCCGAAGCTTTCTTT. Its protein is CASAAPGARAEAFF. The chain joins TRBV5-1 to TRBJ1-1; TRBD1 might be the D (6 bases). Trimming removed 7 bases from V and 8 bases from J, with 21 bases in between. Germline CDR1 is SGHRS and CDR2 is YFSETQ. CDR3 length: 14 residues.

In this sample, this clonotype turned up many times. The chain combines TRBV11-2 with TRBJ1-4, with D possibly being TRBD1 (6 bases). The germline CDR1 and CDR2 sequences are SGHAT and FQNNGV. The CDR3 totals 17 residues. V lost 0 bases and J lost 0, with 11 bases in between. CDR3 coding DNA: TGTGCCAGCAGCTTAGATCGGACAGTCACAACTAATGAAAAACTGTTTTTT. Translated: CASSLDRTVTTNEKLFF. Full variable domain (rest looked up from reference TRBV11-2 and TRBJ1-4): EAGVAQSPRYKIIEKRQSVAFWCNPISGHATLYWYQQILGQGPKLLIQFQNNGVVDDSQLPKDRFSAERLKGVDSTLKIQPAKLEDSAVYLCASSLDRTVTTNEKLFFGSGTQLSVL.

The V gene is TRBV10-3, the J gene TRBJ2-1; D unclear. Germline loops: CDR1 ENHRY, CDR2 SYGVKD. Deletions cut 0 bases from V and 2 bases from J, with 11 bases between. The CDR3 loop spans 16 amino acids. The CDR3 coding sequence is TGTGCCATCAGTGAGTCTGGGGTTACAGCCTACAATGAGCAGTTCTTC. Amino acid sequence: CAISESGVTAYNEQFF.

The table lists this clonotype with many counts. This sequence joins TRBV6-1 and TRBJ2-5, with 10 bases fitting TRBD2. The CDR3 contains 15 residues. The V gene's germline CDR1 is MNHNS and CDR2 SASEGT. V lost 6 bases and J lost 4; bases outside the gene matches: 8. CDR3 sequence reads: CASRAGTSAGETQYF. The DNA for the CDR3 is TGTGCCAGCAGGGCCGGGACTAGCGCTGGAGAGACCCAGTACTTC.

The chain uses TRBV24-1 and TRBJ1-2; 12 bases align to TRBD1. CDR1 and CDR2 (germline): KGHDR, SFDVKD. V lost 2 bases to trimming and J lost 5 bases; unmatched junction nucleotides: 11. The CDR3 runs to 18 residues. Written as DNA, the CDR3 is TGTGCCACCAGTGATTCCGGGACAGGGGGCGCGGGACGGTATGGCTACACCTTC. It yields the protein CATSDSGTGGAGRYGYTF.

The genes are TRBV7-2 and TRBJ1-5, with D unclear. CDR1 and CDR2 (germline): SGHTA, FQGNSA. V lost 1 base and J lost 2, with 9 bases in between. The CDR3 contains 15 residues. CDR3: CASSLDVVRNQPQHF. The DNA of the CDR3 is TGTGCCAGCAGCTTAGACGTTGTACGCAATCAGCCCCAGCATTTT.

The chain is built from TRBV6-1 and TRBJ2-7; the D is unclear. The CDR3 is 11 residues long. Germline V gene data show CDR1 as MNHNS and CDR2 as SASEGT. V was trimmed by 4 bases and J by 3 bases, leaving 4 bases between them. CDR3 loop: CASSVIYEQYF. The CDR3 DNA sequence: TGTGCCAGCAGTGTCATCTACGAGCAGTACTTC.

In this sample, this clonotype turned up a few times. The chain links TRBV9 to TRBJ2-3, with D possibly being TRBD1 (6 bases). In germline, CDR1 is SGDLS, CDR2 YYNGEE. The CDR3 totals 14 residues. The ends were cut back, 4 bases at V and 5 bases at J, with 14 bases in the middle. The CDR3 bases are TGTGCCAGCAGCCGAACAGGGTTTGAAGATACGCAGTATTTT. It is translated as CASSRTGFEDTQYF.

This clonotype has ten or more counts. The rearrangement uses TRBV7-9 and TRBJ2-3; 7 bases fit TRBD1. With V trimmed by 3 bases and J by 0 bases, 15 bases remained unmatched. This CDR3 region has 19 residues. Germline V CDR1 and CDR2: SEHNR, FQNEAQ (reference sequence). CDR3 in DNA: TGTGCCAGCAGCTTTTTCTTCGGGACAGTCCATACGAGCACAGATACGCAGTATTTT. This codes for CASSFFFGTVHTSTDTQYF. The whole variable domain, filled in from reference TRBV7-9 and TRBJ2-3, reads DTGVSQNPRHKITKRGQNVTFRCDPISEHNRLYWYRQTLGQGPEFLTYFQNEAQLEKSRLLSDRFSAERPKGSFSTLEIQRTEQGDSAMYLCASSFFFGTVHTSTDTQYFGPGTRLTVL.

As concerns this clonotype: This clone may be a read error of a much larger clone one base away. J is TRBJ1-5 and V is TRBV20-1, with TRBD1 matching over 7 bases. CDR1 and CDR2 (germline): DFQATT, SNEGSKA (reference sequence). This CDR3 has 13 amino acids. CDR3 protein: CSARVQGDQPRHF. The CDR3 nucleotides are TGCAGTGCTAGAGTTCAGGGGGACCAGCCCCGGCATTTT.

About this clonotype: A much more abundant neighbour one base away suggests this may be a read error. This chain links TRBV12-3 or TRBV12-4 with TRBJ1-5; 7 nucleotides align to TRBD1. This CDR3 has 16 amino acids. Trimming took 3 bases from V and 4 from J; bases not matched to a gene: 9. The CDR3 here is CASSFQGGSINQPQHF. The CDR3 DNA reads TGTGCCAGCAGTTTTCAAGGGGGCTCTATAAATCAGCCCCAGCATTTT.

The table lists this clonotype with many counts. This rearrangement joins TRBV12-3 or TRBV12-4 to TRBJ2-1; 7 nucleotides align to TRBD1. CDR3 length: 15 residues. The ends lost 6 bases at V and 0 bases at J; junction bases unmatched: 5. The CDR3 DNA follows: TGTGCCAGCAGAAGACAGGGTCTCTCCTACAATGAGCAGTTCTTC. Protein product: CASRRQGLSYNEQFF.

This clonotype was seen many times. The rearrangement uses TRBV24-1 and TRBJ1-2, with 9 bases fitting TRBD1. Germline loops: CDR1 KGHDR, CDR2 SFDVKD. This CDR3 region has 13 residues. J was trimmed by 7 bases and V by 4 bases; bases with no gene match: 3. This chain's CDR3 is CATSETGGAGYTF. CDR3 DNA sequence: TGTGCCACCAGTGAGACAGGGGGTGCTGGCTACACCTTC.

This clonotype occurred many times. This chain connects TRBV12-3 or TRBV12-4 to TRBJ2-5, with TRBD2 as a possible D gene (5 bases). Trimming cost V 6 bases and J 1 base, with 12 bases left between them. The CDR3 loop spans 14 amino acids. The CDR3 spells CASRLGGGQETQYF. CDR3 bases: TGTGCCAGCAGACTAGGAGGAGGCCAAGAGACCCAGTACTTC.

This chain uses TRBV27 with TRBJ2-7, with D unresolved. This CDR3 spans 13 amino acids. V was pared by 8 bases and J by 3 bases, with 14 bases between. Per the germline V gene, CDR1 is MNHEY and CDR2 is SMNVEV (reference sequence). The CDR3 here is CASRAAPFYEQYF. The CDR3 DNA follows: TGTGCCAGCCGCGCCGCCCCTTTCTACGAGCAGTACTTC.

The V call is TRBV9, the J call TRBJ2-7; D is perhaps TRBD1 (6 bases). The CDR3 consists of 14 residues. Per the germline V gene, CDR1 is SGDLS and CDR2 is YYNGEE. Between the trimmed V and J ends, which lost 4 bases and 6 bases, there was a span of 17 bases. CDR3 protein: CASSTGQGLPEQYF. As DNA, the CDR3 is TGTGCCAGCAGCACGGGGCAGGGGTTACCCGAGCAGTACTTC.

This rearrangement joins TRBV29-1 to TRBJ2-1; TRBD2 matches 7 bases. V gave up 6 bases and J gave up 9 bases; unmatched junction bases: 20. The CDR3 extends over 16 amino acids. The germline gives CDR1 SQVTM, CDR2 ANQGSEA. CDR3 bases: TGCAGCGTCCCCGAGGGAGGGTGGGCCACATCGGGTGAGCAGTTCTTC. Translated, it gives CSVPEGGWATSGEQFF.

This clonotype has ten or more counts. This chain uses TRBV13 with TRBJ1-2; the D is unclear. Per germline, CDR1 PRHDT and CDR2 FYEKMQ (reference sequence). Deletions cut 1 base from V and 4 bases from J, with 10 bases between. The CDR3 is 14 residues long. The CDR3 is CASSLARPIYGYTF. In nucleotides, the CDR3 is TGTGCCAGCAGCTTAGCCAGACCGATCTATGGCTACACCTTC.

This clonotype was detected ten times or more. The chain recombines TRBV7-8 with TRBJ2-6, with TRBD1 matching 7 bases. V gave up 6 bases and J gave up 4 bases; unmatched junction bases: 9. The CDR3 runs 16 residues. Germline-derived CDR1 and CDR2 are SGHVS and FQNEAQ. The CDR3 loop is CASSDQGVRGANVLTF. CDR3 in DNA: TGTGCCAGCAGTGATCAGGGGGTGAGAGGGGCCAACGTCCTGACTTTC.

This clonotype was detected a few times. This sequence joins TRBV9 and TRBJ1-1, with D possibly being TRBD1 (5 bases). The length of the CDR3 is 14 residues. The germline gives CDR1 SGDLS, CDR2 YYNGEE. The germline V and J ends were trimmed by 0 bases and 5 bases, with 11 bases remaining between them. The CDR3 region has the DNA TGTGCCAGCAGCGTAGGTCGGGGACGGACTGAAGCTTTCTTT. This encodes CASSVGRGRTEAFF.

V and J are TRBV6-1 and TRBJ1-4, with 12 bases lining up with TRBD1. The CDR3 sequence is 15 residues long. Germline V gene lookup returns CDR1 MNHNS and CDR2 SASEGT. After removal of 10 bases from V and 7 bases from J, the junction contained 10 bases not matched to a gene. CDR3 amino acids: CAIRDRGHEGEKLFF. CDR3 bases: TGTGCCATCAGGGACAGGGGGCATGAAGGTGAAAAACTGTTTTTT.

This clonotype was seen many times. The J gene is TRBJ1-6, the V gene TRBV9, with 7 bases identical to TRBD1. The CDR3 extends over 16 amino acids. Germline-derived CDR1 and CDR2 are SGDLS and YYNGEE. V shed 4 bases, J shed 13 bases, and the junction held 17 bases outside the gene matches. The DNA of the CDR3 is TGTGCCAGCAGCTCGACCCTGGGAGGGGGCGCGAAGCCCCTCCACTTT. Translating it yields CASSSTLGGGAKPLHF.